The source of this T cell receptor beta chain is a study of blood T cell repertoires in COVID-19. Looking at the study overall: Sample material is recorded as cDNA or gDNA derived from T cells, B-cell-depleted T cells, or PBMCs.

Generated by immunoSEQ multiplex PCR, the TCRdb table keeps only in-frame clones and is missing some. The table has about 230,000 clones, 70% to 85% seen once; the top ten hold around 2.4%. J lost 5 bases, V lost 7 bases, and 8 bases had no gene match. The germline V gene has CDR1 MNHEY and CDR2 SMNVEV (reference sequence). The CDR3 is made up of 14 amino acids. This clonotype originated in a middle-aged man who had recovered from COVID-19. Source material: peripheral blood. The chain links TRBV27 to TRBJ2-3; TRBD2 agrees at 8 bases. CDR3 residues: CASKGTGGVDTQYF. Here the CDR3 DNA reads TGTGCCAGCAAGGGGACGGGGGGGGTAGATACGCAGTATTTT.